This note documents a single T cell receptor (beta chain) sequence. As yet, its antigen is unknown. The sample originates from a study of blood T cells in healthy people across ages. Overall study results and limits: Whereas aged donors had fewer naive CD4+ cells, long-lived donors had more of them and higher diversity.

Primed by a sample-barcoded 5' primer and a J-beta primer mix, a second PCR proceeded for 7 to 11 cycles. In TCRdb, the 5' RACE reads were re-called with MiXCR into one record per CDR3 protein. The sample has about 1,800,000 distinct CDR3 sequences; 28% are singletons. CDR3 length: 18 residues. Per the germline V gene, CDR1 is SGHRS and CDR2 is YFSETQ. V lost 1 base to trimming and J lost 2 bases, with 19 bases between them. This receptor was identified in a woman younger than 45 in good health. Sample: blood. The J gene is TRBJ2-1, the V gene TRBV5-1; D may be TRBD1 or TRBD2 (5 bases each). In DNA, the CDR3 is TGCGCCAGCAGCTTGTCTGGGAACATAGGGGACGCCTACAATGAGCAGTTCTTC. This gives the protein CASSLSGNIGDAYNEQFF.